This record covers a single T cell receptor (beta chain). The antigen this receptor binds is unknown. No much larger clone is present one base from it, and per-base qualities are unavailable. The donors were healthy, HIV-negative adults with no recently reported acute infections or vaccinations. Every donor was a Caucasian adult residing in Nashville, Tennessee, USA. CD4+ T cells were enriched through magnetic negative selection, after which naive cells were positively selected on CD45RA and the remaining negative fraction served as the memory subset. Blood was obtained by leukapheresis, after which PBMCs were separated by Ficoll-Histopaque density gradient centrifugation and cryopreserved in liquid nitrogen vapor phase. Analytical flow cytometry was used to check the purity and quantity of each magnetically sorted T cell population. Each sorted fraction had its genomic DNA isolated and then quantified by UV absorbance on a Nanodrop 2000c.

There are 20 amino acids in the CDR3, from cysteine to phenylalanine inclusive. The sequence is cut down to CDR3 DNA, 60 bases in frame from base 1. V has 1 base trimmed and J has 7 bases trimmed; junction bases matching no gene number 15. The CDR1 and CDR2 encoded by the germline V gene are LGHNA and YSLEER. Using the deep immunoSEQ assay, TCR CDR3 regions were amplified from genomic DNA by multiplex PCR. For each cell subset, the extracted genomic DNA was distributed evenly across all wells of several immunoSEQ 96-well plates, and each plate served as one replicate. For sorted subsets, each replicate PCR was loaded with around 220 ng genomic DNA, equivalent to 25,000 to 35,000 T cell genomes. The purified libraries were quantified using a Qubit 3.0 fluorometer, sized with a Bioanalyzer 2100, and then quantified again using the KAPA Library Quantification kit. Every immunoSEQ 96-well plate was sequenced on a dedicated single-read 150-cycle Illumina NextSeq 550 flow cell. Under the source paper's analysis protocol: Because only junctional sequences without quality scores were contained in the immunoSEQ output, filtering matching that applied to full-length reads could not be performed. Sequences were annotated with PyIR, a Python wrapper for IgBLAST v1.9, using IMGT germline references to assign V/J genes and CDR3. Reads were filtered out if the reads had weak V/J assignments (E-value above 1e-6), no CDR3, stop codons, out-of-frame junctions, or ambiguous translated residues. V3J clonotypes were defined as sequences sharing an identical inferred V gene, J gene, and CDR3 amino acid sequence. The percentage overlap between two repertoires was calculated by dividing the number of shared unique clonotypes by the size of the smaller repertoire. Repertoire richness was assessed with RTK rarefaction, the Chao1 estimator, and Recon v2.1 estimates of unobserved clonotypes. Generation probabilities were computed with OLGA for all TCRbeta clonotypes obtained by the gDNA method from a few donors. The source is immuneACCESS, and TCRdb retained only in-frame sequences with V and J called. Part of the clones is not carried over; for the studies checked, unresolved V genes explain less than half of this, and the remainder is unexplained. V and J calls and clone size follow that table, whereas D and trimming were derived from the DNA. In this sample the table shows 2,500,000 or so clones, approximately 94% of which occur a single time. Of the sample, around 0.14% falls within the top ten clones.

This sample is drawn from a study of shared clonotypes between healthy human individuals (dated by TCRdb to 2019 to 2021). Concerning the study at large: The cohort comprised a couple of women and three men aged 18 to 49 years. For each donor, CD4 naive and CD4 memory were each run on three plates, CD8 naive on two plates, and CD8 memory on one plate. Each donor's leukapheresis produced roughly between about 0.9 and 9.5 billion PBMCs. To increase sequencing depth and limit assay-specific biases, TCR repertoire library preparation and sequencing were carried out by different laboratories using diverse techniques. To estimate repertoire size and how much clonotypes are shared between individuals, the study performed deep sequencing of blood TCR repertoires from roughly five healthy adults.

General findings and caveats noted by the study authors: Sharing across a few donors was observed for roughly 5.4% of naive CD4, 3% to 3.5% of naive CD8, about 2.5% of memory CD4, and about 0.4% of memory CD8 clonotypes. Naive subsets generally had larger estimated clonotype richness than memory subsets. Based on pairwise subsampling, the degree of clonotype sharing among donors was expected to be affected by sequencing depth. Because the study included a small number of donors, the genetic and exposure-history diversity represented was limited. Rarefaction of sorted-subset datasets indicated incomplete sequencing despite the large sequencing depth. Sampling was restricted to blood, and TCR repertoires in tissue are likely to differ from TCR repertoires in blood. Compared with non-shared clonotypes, clonotypes shared by all four sorted-subset donors had higher generation probabilities.

This receptor was taken from a man aged 18-30 years in good health. The sample consisted of naive CD4+ T cells sorted from blood. Reading the label with the study, this specimen's cell subset or site is: CD45RA+ positively selected. Recombination connected TRBV4-3 to TRBJ2-2, with 13 bases aligning to TRBD2. The CDR3 amino acid sequence is: CASSQALGLAGEEYRGELFF. The nucleotide sequence is TGCGCCAGCAGCCAAGCCCTAGGACTAGCGGGGGAAGAGTACCGCGGGGAGCTGTTTTTT.